The count of the clone carrying this TCR beta chain is one. This sample stems from a study of blood T cell repertoires in COVID-19. Study information: Acute and convalescent COVID-19 samples came from the United States, Italy and Spain.

In the original workflow: By means of reference gene primer amplification, nucleated cell counts were estimated. Sequencing was performed with immunoSEQ multiplex PCR; in TCRdb, only in-frame clones are kept and a portion is missing. From that table come the V and J calls and clone size; the DNA was used to work out D and trimming. The table records more than 100,000 clones, 80% to 85% of them present only once. The germline V gene encodes CDR1 SGHAT and CDR2 FQNNGV. V lost 5 bases and J 1 base, leaving 8 bases between the germline ends. This CDR3 is 14 amino acids long. The V gene is TRBV11-2, the J gene TRBJ2-2; no firm D call. Material for sequencing was peripheral blood. This TCR came from a man aged 55 to 70 with acute or convalescent COVID-19. The CDR3 sequence: CASSQILNTGELFF. The CDR3 DNA follows: TGTGCCAGCAGCCAAATACTGAACACCGGGGAGCTGTTTTTT.